The entry below describes one T cell receptor beta chain. It has no known antigen specificity. Base qualities are missing; no much larger clone stands one base away. The immunoSEQ Assay, a bias-controlled multiplex PCR, was used to amplify TCRbeta CDR3 regions from genomic DNA. Under the source paper's analysis protocol: The number of nucleated cells in each sample was estimated from the amplification of reference gene primers within the assay. To quantify the absolute abundance of each unique TCRbeta CDR3 rearrangement, sequence reads were collapsed and filtered. Productive Simpson clonality was computed per sample as the square root of Simpson's diversity index over productive rearrangements. This immuneACCESS table, as held by TCRdb, lists in-frame sequences with V and J called but not all clones. Of the missing ones, under half trace to an unresolved V gene in checked studies; the others have no known cause. The D gene and trimming were derived from the DNA, and the V and J assignments and clone size from that table. The sample yields under 200,000 clones; roughly 90% were counted once. 1.6% of the sample belongs to the ten largest clones.

The CDR3, cysteine through phenylalanine, is 14 amino acids long. Only CDR3 DNA remains: 42 bases, in frame from the first base. Reading the germline V gene (reference sequence) gives CDR1 GTSNPN and CDR2 SVGIG. After removal of 5 bases from V and 5 bases from J, the junction retains 9 bases not matched to a gene. This sample is part of a study of blood T cell repertoires in COVID-19 (dated by TCRdb to between 2020 and 2021). At the level of the whole study: Samples from collaborators originated in the United States, Italy and Spain and spanned both the acute and convalescent phases of COVID-19. The prospective study material was composed of cDNA or gDNA derived from T cells, B-cell-depleted T cells, or PBMCs. Deeply sampled blood TCRbeta repertoires from subjects exposed to, actively infected with, or recovered from COVID-19 were included in the dataset. A freely available public database, intended as a resource for researchers studying the immune response to SARS-CoV-2, is where the repertoires were released. The samples were drawn from two sources: the first 160 participants of the ongoing ImmuneRACE study, and some 1,300 subjects contributed by 6 global collaborators. A de-identified subject ID, COVID-19 status, age in years and sex were almost always included in the sample metadata. Where available, HLA class I and class II types were taken from metadata supplied by the sample provider and were not determined by assay-based typing.

Points the paper makes about the study in general: The amount of clinical and demographic metadata varied by source and participant and was provided uncurated.

Each collaborating institution followed its own protocols to collect whole blood in K2EDTA tubes. For TCRbeta analysis, collaborator samples were shipped as frozen whole blood, as isolated PBMCs, or as DNA extracted from either sample type. The sequenced sample was peripheral blood. This chain joins TRBV30 to TRBJ1-1, and 9 junction bases match TRBD1. This TCR was recovered from a young man with active or convalescent COVID-19. The CDR3: CAWESETGGTEAFF. The nucleotides read TGTGCCTGGGAGTCCGAGACAGGGGGAACTGAAGCTTTCTTT.